This T cell receptor (beta chain) was found in a study of CD8+CD57+ T cells in acquired aplastic anemia. Study-wide results and limits: In common between the patients and the controls were nearly 30 CD8+ CDR3 sequences.

CDR3 and TCR beta VDJ profiling relied on a genomic DNA template. TCRdb reprocessed the reads with MiXCR, giving one entry per CDR3 protein. The sample shows 160,000 or so distinct CDR3 sequences, around 52% of them seen only once. The authors sequenced patients whose flow cytometry had shown CD8+CD57+ cell expansion. This clonotype was seen many times. Its antigen is undetermined. The V gene's germline CDR1 is SGHRS and CDR2 YFSETQ. V was pared by 5 bases and J by 9 bases, with 21 bases between. CDR3 length: 15 residues. The V gene is TRBV5-1, the J gene TRBJ2-1; D is tentatively TRBD1 or TRBD2 (6 bases each). The sequenced sample consisted of sorted CD4+, CD8+, or CD8+CD57+ T cells (not recorded which) from PBMCs. The sequence was obtained from a human donor with aplastic anemia. As DNA, the CDR3 is TGCGCCAGCAGGGGCGCAGGGGTAGGGGGGTTTGAGCAGTTCTTC. Amino acids: CASRGAGVGGFEQFF.